The present TCR beta chain was sequenced within a study of blood T cells in healthy people across ages. This clonotype has more than one count but fewer than ten. The CDR3 sequence is 15 residues long. J gave up 4 bases and V 6 bases, and 9 bases lay outside the gene matches. Together with a sample-barcoded 5' primer, a J-beta primer mix was included in a second PCR lasting roughly 6 to 12 cycles. With 12 random nucleotides, a template-switch adaptor tagged each individual cDNA molecule. TCRdb processed the 5' RACE reads anew with MiXCR; each CDR3 protein has one entry. This sample has about 780,000 distinct CDR3 sequences, with 20% to 30% found just once. This same sample was also part of a study on T cells of mothers and their children. That paper notes: The donor cohort consisted of three healthy Caucasian mothers and their six children. Across the analysis, no persistent microchimeric T cell clones were detected.

This chain connects TRBV12-3 or TRBV12-4 to TRBJ2-1; 7 nucleotides agree with TRBD1. This receptor was taken from a boy under 18 in good health. The source material was blood. The CDR3 region has the DNA TGTGCCAGCAGCAAACAGGGGCGTACGTACAATGAGCAGTTCTTC. Protein: CASSKQGRTYNEQFF.